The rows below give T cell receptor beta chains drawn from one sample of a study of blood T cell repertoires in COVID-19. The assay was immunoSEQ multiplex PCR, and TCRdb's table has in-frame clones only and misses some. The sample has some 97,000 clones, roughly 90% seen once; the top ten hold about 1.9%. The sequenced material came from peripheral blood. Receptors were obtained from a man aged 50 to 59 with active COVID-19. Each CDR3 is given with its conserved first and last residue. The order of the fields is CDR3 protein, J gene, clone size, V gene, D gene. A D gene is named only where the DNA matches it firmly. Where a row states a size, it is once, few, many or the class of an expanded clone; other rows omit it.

CASSAGQTMNTEAFF	TRBJ1-1	NA	TRBV9	NA
CASRTSGMAGELFF	TRBJ2-2	NA	TRBV10-2	TRBD2
CASSPVGGAYEQYF	TRBJ2-7	few	TRBV4-1	NA
CASSFASGIGNEQFF	TRBJ2-1	NA	TRBV11-3	TRBD2
CASSRGLVKETQYF	TRBJ2-5	once	TRBV5-1	TRBD2
CASSLLATGELFF	TRBJ2-2	NA	TRBV11-3	NA
CASSLWGVGGNEQFF	TRBJ2-1	NA	TRBV7-6	NA
CATGTGVNEQYF	TRBJ2-7	few	TRBV2	TRBD1
CASSLFGVGNQPQHF	TRBJ1-5	NA	TRBV5-1	NA
CASRRLDSGVTQYF	TRBJ2-5	once	TRBV5-1	NA
CASSEWGGVREQYF	TRBJ2-7	few	TRBV6-1	NA
CATSSNRGQSPLHF	TRBJ1-6	once	TRBV15	TRBD1
CASSPPDLNTEAFF	TRBJ1-1	NA	TRBV4-1	NA
CASSSLSSYNEQFF	TRBJ2-1	NA	TRBV27	NA
CASSEGGTYEQYF	TRBJ2-7	NA	TRBV2	NA
CAWAGVAGGGNIQYF	TRBJ2-4	NA	TRBV30	TRBD2
CASRSWSPGRGEQFF	TRBJ2-1	NA	TRBV7-2	NA
CASSMGRNTEAFF	TRBJ1-1	NA	TRBV19	NA
CASSYRQGARDSPLHF	TRBJ1-6	once	TRBV13	TRBD1
CASSIVLPGLAGGFNEQFF	TRBJ2-1	NA	TRBV19	TRBD2
CASRWGSYKNNEQFF	TRBJ2-1	few	TRBV5-1	NA
CASSLARGGLNEQFF	TRBJ2-1	NA	TRBV5-1	TRBD2
CATSDWRQNNQETQYF	TRBJ2-5	NA	TRBV24-1	NA
CASRRDRGETQYF	TRBJ2-5	NA	TRBV5-1	TRBD1